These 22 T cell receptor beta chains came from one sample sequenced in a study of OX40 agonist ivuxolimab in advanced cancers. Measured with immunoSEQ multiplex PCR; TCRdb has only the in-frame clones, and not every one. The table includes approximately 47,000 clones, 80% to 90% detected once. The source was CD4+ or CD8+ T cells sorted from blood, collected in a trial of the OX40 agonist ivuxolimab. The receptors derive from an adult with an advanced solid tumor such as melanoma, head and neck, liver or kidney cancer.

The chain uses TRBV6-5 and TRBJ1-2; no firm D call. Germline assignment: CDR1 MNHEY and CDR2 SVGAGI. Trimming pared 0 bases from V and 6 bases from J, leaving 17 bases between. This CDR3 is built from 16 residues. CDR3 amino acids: CASSYSTVGIGNGYTF. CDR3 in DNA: TGTGCCAGCAGTTACTCGACGGTAGGGATCGGGAATGGCTACACCTTC.

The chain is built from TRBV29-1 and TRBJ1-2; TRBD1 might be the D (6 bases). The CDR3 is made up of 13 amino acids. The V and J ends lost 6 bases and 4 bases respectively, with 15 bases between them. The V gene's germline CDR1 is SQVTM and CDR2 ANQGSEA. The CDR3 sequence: CSVQSGTSYGYTF. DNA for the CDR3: TGCAGCGTACAGTCCGGGACAAGCTATGGCTACACCTTC.

This CDR3 reads CASSLGRDRRNTEAFF. The DNA for the CDR3 is TGTGCCAGCAGCTTGGGCCGGGACAGACGGAACACTGAAGCTTTCTTT. The chain recombines TRBV5-6 with TRBJ1-1; 7 nucleotides line up with TRBD1. CDR1 is SGHDT, CDR2 YYEEEE, per germline. The CDR3 loop spans 16 amino acids. V dropped 0 bases and J dropped 1; count of bases not matched to a gene: 6.

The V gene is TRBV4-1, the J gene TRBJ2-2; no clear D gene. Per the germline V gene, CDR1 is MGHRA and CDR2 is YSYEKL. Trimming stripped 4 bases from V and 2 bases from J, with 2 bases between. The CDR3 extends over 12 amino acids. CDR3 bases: TGCGCCAGCAGCCCTAACACCGGGGAGCTGTTTTTT. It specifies CASSPNTGELFF.

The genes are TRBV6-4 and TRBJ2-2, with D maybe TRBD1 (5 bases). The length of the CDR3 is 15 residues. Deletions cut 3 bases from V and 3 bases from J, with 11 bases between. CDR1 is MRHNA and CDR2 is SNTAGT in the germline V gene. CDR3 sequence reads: CASSEGPGHTGELFF. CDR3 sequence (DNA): TGTGCCAGCAGTGAAGGTCCAGGGCACACCGGGGAGCTGTTTTTT.

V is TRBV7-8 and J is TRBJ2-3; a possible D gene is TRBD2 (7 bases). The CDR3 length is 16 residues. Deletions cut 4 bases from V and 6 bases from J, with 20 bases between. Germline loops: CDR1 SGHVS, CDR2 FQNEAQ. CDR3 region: CASSYPGGGALDTQYF. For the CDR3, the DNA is TGTGCCAGCAGCTACCCCGGCGGGGGCGCGTTGGATACGCAGTATTTT.

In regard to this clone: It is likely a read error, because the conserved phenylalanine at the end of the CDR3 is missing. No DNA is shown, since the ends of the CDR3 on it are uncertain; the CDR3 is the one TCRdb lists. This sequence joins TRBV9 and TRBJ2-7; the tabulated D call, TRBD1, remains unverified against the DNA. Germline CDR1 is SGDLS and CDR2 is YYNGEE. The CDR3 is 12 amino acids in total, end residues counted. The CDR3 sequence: CASRGGEKNRDL.

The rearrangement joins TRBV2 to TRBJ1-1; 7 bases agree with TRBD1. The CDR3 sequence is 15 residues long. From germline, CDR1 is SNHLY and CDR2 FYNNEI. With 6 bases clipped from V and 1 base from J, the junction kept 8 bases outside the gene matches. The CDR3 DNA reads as TGTGCCAGCAGGGCTTGGGACAGAGAGAACACTGAAGCTTTCTTT. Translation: CASRAWDRENTEAFF.

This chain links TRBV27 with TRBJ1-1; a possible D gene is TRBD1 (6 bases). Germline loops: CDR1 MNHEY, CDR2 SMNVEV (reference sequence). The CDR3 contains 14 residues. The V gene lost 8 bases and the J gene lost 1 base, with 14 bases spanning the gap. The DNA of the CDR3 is TGTGCCAGCGCGCTTCGGGGGGCGAACACTGAAGCTTTCTTT. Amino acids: CASALRGANTEAFF.

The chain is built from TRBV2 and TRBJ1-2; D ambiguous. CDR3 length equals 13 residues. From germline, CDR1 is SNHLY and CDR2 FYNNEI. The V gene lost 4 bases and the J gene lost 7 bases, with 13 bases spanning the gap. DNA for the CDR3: TGTGCCAGCAGTGGGGTTGAGGGTTCTGGCTACACCTTC. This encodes CASSGVEGSGYTF.

CDR3 amino acids: CATSRVRGDLLETQYF. As DNA, the CDR3 is TGTGCCACCAGCAGAGTTCGGGGGGATCTGCTAGAGACCCAGTACTTC. The chain uses TRBV15 and TRBJ2-5; TRBD2 matches at 7 bases. CDR1 and CDR2 (germline): LNHNV, YYDKDF (reference sequence). The length of the CDR3 is 16 residues. Losses at the gene ends were 1 base for V and 4 bases for J; bases not matched to a gene: 9.

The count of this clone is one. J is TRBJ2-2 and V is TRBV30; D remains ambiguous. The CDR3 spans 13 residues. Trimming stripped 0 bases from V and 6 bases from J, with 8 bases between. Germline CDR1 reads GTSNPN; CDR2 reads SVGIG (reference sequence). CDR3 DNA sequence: TGTGCCTGGAGTGTTGGTGGTCCCGGGGAGCTGTTTTTT. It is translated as CAWSVGGPGELFF.

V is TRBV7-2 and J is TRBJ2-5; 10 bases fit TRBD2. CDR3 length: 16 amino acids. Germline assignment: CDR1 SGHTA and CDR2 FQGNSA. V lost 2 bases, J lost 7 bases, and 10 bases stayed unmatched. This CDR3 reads CASSLLAGVSSGTQYF. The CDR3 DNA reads TGTGCCAGCAGCTTACTAGCGGGGGTATCTAGCGGGACCCAGTACTTC. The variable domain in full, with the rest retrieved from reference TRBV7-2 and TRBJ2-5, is GAGVSQSPSNKVTEKGKDVELRCDPISGHTALYWYRQSLGQGLEFLIYFQGNSAPDKSGLPSDRFSAERTGGSVSTLTIQRTQQEDSAVYLCASSLLAGVSSGTQYFGPGTRLLVL.

CDR3 in DNA: TGTGCCAGCAGCGCCCAGCCGGGGGCAGAGCTGTTTTTT. Translation: CASSAQPGAELFF. The rearrangement uses TRBV9 and TRBJ2-2, with D perhaps TRBD1 or TRBD2 (6 bases each). The CDR3 has 13 amino acids. Germline-derived CDR1 and CDR2 are SGDLS and YYNGEE. V was shortened by 3 bases and J by 11 bases, with 14 bases between the two germline ends.

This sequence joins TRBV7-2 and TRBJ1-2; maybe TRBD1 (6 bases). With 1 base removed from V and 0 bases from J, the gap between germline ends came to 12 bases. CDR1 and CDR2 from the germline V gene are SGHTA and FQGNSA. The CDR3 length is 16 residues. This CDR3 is CASSLESGHSNYGYTF. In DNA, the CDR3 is TGTGCCAGCAGCTTAGAGTCGGGACACTCTAACTATGGCTACACCTTC.

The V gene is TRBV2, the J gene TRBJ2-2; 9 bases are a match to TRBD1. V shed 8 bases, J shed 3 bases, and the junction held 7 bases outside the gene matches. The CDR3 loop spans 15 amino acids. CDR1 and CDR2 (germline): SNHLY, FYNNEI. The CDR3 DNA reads TGTGCCAGCGTGCACGGGACAGGGCACACCGGGGAGCTGTTTTTT. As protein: CASVHGTGHTGELFF.

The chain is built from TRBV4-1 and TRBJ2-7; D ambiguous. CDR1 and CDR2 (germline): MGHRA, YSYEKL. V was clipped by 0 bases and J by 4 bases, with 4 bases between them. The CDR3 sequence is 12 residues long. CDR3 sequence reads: CASSQDLYEQYF. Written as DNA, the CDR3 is TGCGCCAGCAGCCAAGATCTTTACGAGCAGTACTTC.

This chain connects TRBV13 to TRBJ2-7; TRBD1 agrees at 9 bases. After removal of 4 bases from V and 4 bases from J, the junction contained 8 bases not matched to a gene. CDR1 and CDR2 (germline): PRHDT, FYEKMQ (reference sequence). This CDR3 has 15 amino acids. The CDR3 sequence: CASSSGQGSQYEQYF. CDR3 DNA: TGTGCCAGCAGCTCGGGACAGGGATCACAATACGAGCAGTACTTC.

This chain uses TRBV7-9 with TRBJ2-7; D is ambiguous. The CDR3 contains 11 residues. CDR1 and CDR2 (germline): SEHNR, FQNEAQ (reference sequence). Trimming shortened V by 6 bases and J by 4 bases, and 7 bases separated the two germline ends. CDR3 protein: CASRKIYEQYF. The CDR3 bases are TGTGCCAGCAGGAAAATTTACGAGCAGTACTTC.

Written as DNA, the CDR3 is TGCGCCAGCAGCTTGGGCCACGGCAGGGGTGGAGTAGAGACCCAGTACTTC. Its protein is CASSLGHGRGGVETQYF. The chain links TRBV5-1 to TRBJ2-5, with TRBD1 as a possible D gene (6 bases). V gave up 0 bases and J gave up 4 bases, with 19 bases separating them. The CDR3 spans 17 residues. Looked up from germline, CDR1 is SGHRS and CDR2 is YFSETQ.

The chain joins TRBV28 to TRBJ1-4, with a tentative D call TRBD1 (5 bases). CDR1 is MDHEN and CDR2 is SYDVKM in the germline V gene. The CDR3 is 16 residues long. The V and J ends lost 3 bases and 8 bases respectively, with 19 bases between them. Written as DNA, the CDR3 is TGTGCCAGCAGTTTTGAGACGGGCAGGGAGGCCGAAAAACTGTTTTTT. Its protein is CASSFETGREAEKLFF.

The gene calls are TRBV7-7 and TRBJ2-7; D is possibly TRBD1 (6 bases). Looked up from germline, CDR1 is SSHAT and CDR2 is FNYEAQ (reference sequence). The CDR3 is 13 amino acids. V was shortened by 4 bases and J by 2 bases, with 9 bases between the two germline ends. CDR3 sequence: CASSSAGAYEQYF. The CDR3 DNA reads TGTGCCAGCAGCTCGGCAGGGGCCTACGAGCAGTACTTC.